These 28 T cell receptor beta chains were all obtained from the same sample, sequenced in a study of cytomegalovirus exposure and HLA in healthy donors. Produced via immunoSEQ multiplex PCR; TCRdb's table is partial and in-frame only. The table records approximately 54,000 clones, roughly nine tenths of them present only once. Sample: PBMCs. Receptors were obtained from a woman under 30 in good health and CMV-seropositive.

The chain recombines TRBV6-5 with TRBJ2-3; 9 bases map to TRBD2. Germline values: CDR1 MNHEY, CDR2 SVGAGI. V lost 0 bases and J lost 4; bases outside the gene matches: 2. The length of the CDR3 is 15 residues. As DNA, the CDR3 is TGTGCCAGCAGTTACTCAGGCGGGGGGGCAGATACGCAGTATTTT. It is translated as CASSYSGGGADTQYF.

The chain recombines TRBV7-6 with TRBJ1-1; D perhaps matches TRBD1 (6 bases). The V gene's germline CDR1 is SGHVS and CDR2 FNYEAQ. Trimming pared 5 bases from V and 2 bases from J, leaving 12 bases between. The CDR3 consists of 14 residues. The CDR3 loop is CASSKRQENTEAFF. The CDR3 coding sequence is TGTGCCAGCAGCAAAAGACAGGAAAACACTGAAGCTTTCTTT.

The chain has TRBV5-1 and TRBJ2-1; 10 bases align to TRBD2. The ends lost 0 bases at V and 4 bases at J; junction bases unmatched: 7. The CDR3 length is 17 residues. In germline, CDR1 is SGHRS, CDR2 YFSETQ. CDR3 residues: CASSLEYTSGAYNEQFF. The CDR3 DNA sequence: TGCGCCAGCAGCTTGGAGTATACTAGCGGGGCTTACAATGAGCAGTTCTTC.

This chain's CDR3 is CASSFPGQVGTEAFF. The CDR3 bases are TGTGCCAGCAGTTTCCCCGGACAGGTAGGGACTGAAGCTTTCTTT. This chain uses TRBV28 with TRBJ1-1; TRBD1 agrees at 7 bases. The CDR3 has 15 amino acids. V gave up 3 bases and J gave up 5 bases; unmatched junction bases: 9. Germline V gives CDR1 MDHEN, CDR2 SYDVKM. The whole variable domain, filled in from reference TRBV28 and TRBJ1-1, reads DVKVTQSSRYLVKRTGEKVFLECVQDMDHENMFWYRQDPGLGLRLIYFSYDVKMKEKGDIPEGYSVSREKKERFSLILESASTNQTSMYLCASSFPGQVGTEAFFGQGTRLTVV.

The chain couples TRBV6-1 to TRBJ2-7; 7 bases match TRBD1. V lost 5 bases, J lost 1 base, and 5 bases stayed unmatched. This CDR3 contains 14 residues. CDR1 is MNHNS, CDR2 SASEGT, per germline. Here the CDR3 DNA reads TGTGCCAGCAGTCGACAGGGCGAGTCCTACGAGCAGTACTTC. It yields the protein CASSRQGESYEQYF.

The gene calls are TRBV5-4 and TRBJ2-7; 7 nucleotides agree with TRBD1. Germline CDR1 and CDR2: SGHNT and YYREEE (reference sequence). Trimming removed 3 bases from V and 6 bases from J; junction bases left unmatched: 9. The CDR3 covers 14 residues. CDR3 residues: CASSYKRGQSEQYF. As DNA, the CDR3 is TGTGCCAGCAGCTATAAAAGGGGGCAATCCGAGCAGTACTTC.

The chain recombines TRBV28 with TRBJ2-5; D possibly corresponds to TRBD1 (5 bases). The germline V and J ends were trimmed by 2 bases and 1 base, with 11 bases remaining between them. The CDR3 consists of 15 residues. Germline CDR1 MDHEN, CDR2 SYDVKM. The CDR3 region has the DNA TGTGCCAGCAGTTTAAGGGGCAGGCTCCAAGAGACCCAGTACTTC. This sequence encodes CASSLRGRLQETQYF. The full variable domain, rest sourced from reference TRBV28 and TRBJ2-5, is DVKVTQSSRYLVKRTGEKVFLECVQDMDHENMFWYRQDPGLGLRLIYFSYDVKMKEKGDIPEGYSVSREKKERFSLILESASTNQTSMYLCASSLRGRLQETQYFGPGTRLLVL.

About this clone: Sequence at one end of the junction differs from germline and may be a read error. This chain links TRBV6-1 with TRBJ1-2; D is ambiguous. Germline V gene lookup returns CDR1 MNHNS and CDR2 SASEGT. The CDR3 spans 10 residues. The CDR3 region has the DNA TGTGCCAGCAGTGACTACGGCTACACCTTC. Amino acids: CASSDYGYTF.

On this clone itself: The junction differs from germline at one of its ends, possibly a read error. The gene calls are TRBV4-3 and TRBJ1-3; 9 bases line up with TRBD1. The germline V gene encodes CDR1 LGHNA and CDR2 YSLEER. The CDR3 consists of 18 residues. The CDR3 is CASSQEPWTGATGNTIYF. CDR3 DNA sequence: TGCGCCAGCAGCCAAGAACCTTGGACAGGGGCCACTGGGAACACCATATATTTT.

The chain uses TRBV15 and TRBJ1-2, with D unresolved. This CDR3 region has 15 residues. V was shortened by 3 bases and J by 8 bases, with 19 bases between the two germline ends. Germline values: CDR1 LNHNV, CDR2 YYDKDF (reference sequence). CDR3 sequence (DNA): TGTGCCACCAGCAGCCTAGGTTACGGTCCTCGGGGCTACACCTTC. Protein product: CATSSLGYGPRGYTF. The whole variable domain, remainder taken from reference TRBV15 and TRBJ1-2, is DAMVIQNPRYQVTQFGKPVTLSCSQTLNHNVMYWYQQKSSQAPKLLFHYYDKDFNNEADTPDNFQSRRPNTSFCFLDIRSPGLGDTAMYLCATSSLGYGPRGYTFGSGTRLTVV.

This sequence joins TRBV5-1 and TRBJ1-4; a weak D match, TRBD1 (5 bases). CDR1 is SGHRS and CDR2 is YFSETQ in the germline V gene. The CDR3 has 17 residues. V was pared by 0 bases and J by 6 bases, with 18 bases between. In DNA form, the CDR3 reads TGCGCCAGCAGCTTGGCGGGAGCGGGACGAGGAGATGAAAAACTGTTTTTT. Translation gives CASSLAGAGRGDEKLFF.

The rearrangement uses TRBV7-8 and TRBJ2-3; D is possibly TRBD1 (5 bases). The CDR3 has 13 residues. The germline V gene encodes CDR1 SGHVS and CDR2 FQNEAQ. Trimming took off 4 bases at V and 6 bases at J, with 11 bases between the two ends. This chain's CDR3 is CASSSQGLDTQYF. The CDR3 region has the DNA TGTGCCAGCAGCTCTCAGGGTTTGGATACGCAGTATTTT.

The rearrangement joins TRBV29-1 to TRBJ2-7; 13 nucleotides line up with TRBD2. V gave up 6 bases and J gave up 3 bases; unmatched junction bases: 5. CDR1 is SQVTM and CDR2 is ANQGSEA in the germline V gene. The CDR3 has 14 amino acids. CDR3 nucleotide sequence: TGCAGCGTGGCGGGACTAGCGGGGAACTACGAGCAGTACTTC. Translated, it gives CSVAGLAGNYEQYF.

CDR3 coding DNA: TGTGCCAGCTCACCACCGGCTAGCGGGGGGGCCGAGTTGGAGTTCTTC. It codes for CASSPPASGGAELEFF. The gene calls are TRBV18 and TRBJ2-1; TRBD2 matches 12 bases. The CDR3 length is 16 residues. Per the germline V gene, CDR1 is KGHSH and CDR2 is LQKENI. Trimming cost V 0 bases and J 14 bases; bases outside gene matches: 11.

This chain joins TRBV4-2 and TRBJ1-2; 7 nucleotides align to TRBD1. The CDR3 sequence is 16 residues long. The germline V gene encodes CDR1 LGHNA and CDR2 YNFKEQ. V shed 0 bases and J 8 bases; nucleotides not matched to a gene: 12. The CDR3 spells CASSQEVNRGKGGYTF. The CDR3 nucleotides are TGTGCCAGCAGCCAAGAGGTTAACAGGGGCAAGGGAGGCTACACCTTC.

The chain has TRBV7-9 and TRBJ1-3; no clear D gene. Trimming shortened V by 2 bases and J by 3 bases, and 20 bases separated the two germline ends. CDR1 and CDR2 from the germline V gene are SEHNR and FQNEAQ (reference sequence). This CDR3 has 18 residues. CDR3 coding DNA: TGTGCCAGCAGCTTATTTGGTTCCGGGCAAGACTATGGAAACACCATATATTTT. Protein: CASSLFGSGQDYGNTIYF.

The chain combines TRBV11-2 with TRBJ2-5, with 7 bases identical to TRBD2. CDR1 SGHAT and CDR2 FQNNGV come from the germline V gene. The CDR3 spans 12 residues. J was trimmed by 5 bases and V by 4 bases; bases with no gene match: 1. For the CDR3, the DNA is TGTGCCAGCAGCTCCGGGGGGGAGACCCAGTACTTC. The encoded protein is CASSSGGETQYF.

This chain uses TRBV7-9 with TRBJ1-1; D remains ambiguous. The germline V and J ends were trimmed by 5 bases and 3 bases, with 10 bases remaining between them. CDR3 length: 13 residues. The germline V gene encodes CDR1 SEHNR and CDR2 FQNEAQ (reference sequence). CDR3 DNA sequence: TGTGCCAGCAGCAGGAGGGTGGACACTGAAGCTTTCTTT. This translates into CASSRRVDTEAFF.

CDR3 region: CSVEDPGSYEQYF. CDR3 in DNA: TGCAGCGTTGAAGATCCCGGTTCCTACGAGCAGTACTTC. The J gene is TRBJ2-7, the V gene TRBV29-1; D is ambiguous. Trimming left V 0 bases short and J 1 base short, with 7 bases between. The CDR3 runs to 13 residues. CDR1 SQVTM and CDR2 ANQGSEA come from the germline V gene.

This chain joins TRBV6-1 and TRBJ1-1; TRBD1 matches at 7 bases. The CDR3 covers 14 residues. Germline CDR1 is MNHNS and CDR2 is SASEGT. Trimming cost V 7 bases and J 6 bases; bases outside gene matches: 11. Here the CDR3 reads CASKGTVYSAEAFF. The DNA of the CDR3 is TGTGCCAGCAAAGGGACAGTTTATTCGGCTGAAGCTTTCTTT.

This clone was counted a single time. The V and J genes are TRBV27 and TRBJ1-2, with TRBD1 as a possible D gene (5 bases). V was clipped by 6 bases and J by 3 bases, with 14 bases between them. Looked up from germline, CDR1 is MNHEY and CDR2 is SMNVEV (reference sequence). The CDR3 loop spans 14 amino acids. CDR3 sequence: CASRRPGMDYGYTF. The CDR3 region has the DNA TGTGCCAGCAGAAGACCAGGGATGGACTATGGCTACACCTTC.

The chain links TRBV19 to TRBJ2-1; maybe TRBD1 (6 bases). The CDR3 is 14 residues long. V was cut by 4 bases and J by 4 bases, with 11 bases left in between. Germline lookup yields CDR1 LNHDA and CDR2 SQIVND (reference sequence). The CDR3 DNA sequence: TGTGCCAGTAGTACCGATGGACAGTACAATGAGCAGTTCTTC. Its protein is CASSTDGQYNEQFF.

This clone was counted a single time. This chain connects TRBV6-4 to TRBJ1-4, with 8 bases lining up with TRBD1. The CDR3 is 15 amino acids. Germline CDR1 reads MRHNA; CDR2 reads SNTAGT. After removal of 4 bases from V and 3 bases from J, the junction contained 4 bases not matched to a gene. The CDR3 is CASSVGRGPNEKLFF. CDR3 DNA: TGTGCCAGCAGTGTAGGCAGGGGGCCTAATGAAAAACTGTTTTTT.

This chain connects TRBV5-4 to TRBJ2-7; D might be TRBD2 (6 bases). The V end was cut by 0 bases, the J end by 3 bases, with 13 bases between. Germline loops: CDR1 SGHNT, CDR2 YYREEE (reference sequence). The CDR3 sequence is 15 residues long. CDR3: CASSLEFGGLYEQYF. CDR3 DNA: TGTGCCAGCAGCTTGGAGTTCGGGGGACTCTACGAGCAGTACTTC.

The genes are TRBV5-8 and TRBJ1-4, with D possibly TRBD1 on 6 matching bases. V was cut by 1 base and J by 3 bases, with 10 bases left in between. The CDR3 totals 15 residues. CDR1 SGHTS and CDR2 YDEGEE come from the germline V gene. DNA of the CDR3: TGTGCCAGCAGCTTGCAGGGGCTCGCTAATGAAAAACTGTTTTTT. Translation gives CASSLQGLANEKLFF.

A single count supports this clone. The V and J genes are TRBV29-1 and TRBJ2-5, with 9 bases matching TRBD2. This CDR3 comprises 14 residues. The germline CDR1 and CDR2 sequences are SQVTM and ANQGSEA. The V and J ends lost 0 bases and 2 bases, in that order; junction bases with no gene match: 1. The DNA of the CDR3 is TGCAGCGTTGAAGAGCTAGCGGGGCAAGAGACCCAGTACTTC. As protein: CSVEELAGQETQYF.

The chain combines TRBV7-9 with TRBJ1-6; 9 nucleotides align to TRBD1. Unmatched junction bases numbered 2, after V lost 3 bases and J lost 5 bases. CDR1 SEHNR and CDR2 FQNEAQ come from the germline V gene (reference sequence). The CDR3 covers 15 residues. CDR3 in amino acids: CASSFGTGNNSPLHF. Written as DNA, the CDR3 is TGTGCCAGCAGCTTCGGGACAGGGAATAATTCACCCCTCCACTTT.

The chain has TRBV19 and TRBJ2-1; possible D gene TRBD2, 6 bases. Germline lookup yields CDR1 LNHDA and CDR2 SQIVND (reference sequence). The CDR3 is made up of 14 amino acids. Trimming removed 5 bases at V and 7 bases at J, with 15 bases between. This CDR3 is CASSDPGLRNEQFF. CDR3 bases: TGTGCCAGTAGTGACCCGGGACTTAGGAATGAGCAGTTCTTC. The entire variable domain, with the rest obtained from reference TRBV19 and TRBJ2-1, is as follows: DGGITQSPKYLFRKEGQNVTLSCEQNLNHDAMYWYRQDPGQGLRLIYYSQIVNDFQKGDIAEGYSVSREKKESFPLTVTSAQKNPTAFYLCASSDPGLRNEQFFGPGTRLTVL.